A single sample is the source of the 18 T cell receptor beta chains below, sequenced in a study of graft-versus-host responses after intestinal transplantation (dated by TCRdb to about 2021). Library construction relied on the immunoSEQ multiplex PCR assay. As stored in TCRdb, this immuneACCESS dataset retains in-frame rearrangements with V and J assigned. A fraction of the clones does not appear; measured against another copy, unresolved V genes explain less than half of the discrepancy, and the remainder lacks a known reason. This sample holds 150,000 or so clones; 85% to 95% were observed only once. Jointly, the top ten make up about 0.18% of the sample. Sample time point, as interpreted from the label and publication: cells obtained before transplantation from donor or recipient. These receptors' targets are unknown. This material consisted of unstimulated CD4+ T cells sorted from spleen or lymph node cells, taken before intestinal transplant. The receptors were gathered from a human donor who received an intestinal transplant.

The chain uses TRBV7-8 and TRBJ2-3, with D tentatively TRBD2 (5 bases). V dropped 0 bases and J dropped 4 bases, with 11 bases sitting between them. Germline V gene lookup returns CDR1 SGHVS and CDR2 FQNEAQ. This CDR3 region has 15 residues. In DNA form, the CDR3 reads TGTGCCAGCAGCTTAGCCGCGGGTGCAGCAGATACGCAGTATTTT. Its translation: CASSLAAGAADTQYF.

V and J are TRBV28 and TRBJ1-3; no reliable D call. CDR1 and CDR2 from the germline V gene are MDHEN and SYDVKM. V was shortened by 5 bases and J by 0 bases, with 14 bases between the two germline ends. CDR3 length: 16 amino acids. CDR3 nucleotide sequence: TGTGCCAGCAGTCCGCCCGACGGACTCTCTGGAAACACCATATATTTT. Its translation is CASSPPDGLSGNTIYF.

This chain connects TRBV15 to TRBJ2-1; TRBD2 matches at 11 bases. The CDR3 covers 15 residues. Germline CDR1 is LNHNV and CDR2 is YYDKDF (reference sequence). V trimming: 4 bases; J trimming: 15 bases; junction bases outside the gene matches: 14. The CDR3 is CATSIRWGTGLAAFF. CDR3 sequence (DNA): TGTGCCACCAGCATCAGGTGGGGGACGGGACTAGCGGCGTTCTTC.

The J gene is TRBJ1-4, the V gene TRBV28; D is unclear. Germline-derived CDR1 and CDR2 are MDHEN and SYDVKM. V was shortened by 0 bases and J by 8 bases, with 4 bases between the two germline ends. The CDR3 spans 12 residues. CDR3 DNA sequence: TGTGCCAGCAGTTTATGGGGCGAAAAACTGTTTTTT. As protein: CASSLWGEKLFF.

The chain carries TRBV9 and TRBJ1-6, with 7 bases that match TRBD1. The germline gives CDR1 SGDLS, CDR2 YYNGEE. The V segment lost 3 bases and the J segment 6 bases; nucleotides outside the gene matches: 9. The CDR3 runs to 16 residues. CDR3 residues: CASSDTATGPNSPLHF. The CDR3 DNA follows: TGTGCCAGCAGCGACACCGCGACAGGGCCTAATTCACCCCTCCACTTT.

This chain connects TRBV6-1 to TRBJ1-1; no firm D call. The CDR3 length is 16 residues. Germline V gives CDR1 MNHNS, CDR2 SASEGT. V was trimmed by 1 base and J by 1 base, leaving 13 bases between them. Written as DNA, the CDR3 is TGTGCCAGCAGTGAAGACCGGCCCGAGCGGAACACTGAAGCTTTCTTT. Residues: CASSEDRPERNTEAFF.

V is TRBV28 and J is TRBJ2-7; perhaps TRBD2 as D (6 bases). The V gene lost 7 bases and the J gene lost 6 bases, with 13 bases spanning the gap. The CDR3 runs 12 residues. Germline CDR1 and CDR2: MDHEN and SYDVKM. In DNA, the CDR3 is TGTGCCAGCACATCGACTAGACTCGAGCAGTACTTC. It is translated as CASTSTRLEQYF.

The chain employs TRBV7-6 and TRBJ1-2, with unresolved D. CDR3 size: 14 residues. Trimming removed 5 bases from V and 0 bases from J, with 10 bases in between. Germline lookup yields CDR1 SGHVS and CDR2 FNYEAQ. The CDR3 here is CASSPELANYGYTF. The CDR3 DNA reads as TGTGCCAGCAGCCCCGAGTTAGCTAACTATGGCTACACCTTC.

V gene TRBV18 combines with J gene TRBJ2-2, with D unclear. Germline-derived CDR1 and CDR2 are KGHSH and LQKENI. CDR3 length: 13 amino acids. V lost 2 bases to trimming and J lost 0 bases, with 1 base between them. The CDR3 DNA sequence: TGTGCCAGCTCACCAGCGAACACCGGGGAGCTGTTTTTT. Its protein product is CASSPANTGELFF.

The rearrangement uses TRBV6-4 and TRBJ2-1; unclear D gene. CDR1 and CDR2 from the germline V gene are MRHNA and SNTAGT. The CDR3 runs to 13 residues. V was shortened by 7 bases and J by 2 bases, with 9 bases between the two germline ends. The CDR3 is CASTCVTYNEQFF. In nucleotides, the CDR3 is TGTGCCAGCACTTGCGTCACCTACAATGAGCAGTTCTTC.

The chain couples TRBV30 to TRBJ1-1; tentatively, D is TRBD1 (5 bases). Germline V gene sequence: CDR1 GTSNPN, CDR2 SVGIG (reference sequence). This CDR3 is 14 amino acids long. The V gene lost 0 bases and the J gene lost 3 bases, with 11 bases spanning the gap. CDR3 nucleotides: TGTGCCTGGAGTGTAACGGGGGGATACACTGAAGCTTTCTTT. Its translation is CAWSVTGGYTEAFF.

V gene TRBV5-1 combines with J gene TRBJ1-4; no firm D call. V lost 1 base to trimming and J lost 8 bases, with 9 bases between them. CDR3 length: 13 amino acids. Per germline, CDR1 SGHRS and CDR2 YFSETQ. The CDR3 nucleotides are TGCGCCAGCAGCTTGACCTCGGGGGAAAAACTGTTTTTT. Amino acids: CASSLTSGEKLFF.

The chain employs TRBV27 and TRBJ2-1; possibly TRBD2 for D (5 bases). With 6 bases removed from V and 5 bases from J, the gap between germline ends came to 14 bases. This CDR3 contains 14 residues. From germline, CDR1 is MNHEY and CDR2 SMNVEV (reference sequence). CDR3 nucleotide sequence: TGTGCCAGCAGACCCCCATCCGGGGACAATGAGCAGTTCTTC. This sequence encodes CASRPPSGDNEQFF.

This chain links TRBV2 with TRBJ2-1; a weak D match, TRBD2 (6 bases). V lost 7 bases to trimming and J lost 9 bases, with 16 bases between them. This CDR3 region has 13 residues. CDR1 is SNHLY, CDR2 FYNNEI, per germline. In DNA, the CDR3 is TGTGCCAGCACTTTGGGCGGGAAGGGTGAGCAGTTCTTC. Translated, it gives CASTLGGKGEQFF.

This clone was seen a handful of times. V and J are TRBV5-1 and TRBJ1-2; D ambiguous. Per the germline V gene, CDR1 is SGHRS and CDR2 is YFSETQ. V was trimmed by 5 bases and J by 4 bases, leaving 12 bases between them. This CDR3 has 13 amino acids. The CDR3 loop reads CASRATEPYGYTF. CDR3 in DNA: TGCGCCAGCAGGGCGACCGAGCCCTATGGCTACACCTTC.

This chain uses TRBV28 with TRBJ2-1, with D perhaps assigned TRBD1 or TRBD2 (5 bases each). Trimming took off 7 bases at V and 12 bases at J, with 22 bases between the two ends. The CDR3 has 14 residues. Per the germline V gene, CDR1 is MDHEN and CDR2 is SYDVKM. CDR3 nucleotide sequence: TGTGCCAGCACCCTAGGGTTGGTAGCTGGGACGCAGTTCTTC. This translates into CASTLGLVAGTQFF.

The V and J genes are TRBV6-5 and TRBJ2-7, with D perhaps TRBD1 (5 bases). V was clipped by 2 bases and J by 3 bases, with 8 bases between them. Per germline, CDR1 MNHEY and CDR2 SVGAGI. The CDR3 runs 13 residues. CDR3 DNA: TGTGCCAGCAGTTACAGACAGAGCTACGAGCAGTACTTC. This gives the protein CASSYRQSYEQYF.

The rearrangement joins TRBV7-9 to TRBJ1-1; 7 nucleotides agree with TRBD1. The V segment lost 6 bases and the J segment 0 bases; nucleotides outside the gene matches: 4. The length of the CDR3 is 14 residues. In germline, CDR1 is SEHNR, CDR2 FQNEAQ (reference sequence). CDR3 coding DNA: TGTGCCAGCAGAGGACAGGCCGTGAACACTGAAGCTTTCTTT. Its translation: CASRGQAVNTEAFF.